This TCR beta chain was retrieved from a study of low-dose radiotherapy and immunotherapy resistance in tumors. This clonotype was recorded many times. Time point in this sample: after trial treatment. Treatment indicated: LDRT plus nivolumab, ipilimumab, low-dose cyclophosphamide and aspirin (RACIN trial). Losses at the gene ends were 5 bases for V and 4 bases for J; bases not matched to a gene: 10. Germline V CDR1 and CDR2: SEHNR, FQNEAQ (reference sequence). CDR3 size: 15 residues. Alpha- and beta-chain coverage of first-strand cDNA came from TRAV- and TRBV-specific primers. PCR amplification of the TCRs was performed with Phusion for 15 to 25 PCR cycles, and it relied on a constant-region primer together with a V-primer adapter. Each CDR3 protein is one row after TCRdb ran MiXCR on the reads. This table has nearly 60,000 distinct CDR3 sequences, around 23% appearing once.

The chain couples TRBV7-9 to TRBJ1-2; 7 positions match TRBD1. This specimen consisted of PBMCs, obtained after low-dose radiotherapy plus immunotherapy. This receptor was obtained from a male donor with prostate cancer. The CDR3 loop reads CASSQGTGTVYGYTF. The CDR3 DNA reads TGTGCCAGCAGCCAGGGCACCGGGACAGTCTATGGCTACACCTTC.